This TCR beta chain stems from a study of shared clonotypes between healthy human individuals. Points from the study as a whole: Compared with clonotypes that all four donors shared, non-shared clonotypes had lower generation probabilities.

Over several immunoSEQ plates, each subset's genomic DNA was distributed in even portions. Here immunoSEQ multiplex PCR was the method, and the copy in TCRdb shows in-frame clones only, minus some. The sample includes some 2.1 million clones, around 95% of them seen just once. For this clone: The antigen is undetermined. This CDR3 is also generated by other DNA sequences in the sample.

The V gene's germline CDR1 is MNHEY and CDR2 SMNVEV (reference sequence). The ends were cut back, 3 bases at V and 1 base at J, with 7 bases in the middle. CDR3 length: 13 residues. Naive CD8 isolation took CD45RO-negative cells positively selected for CCR7 and excluded terminally differentiated effector memory CD45RA+ cells. The source is a man in his late teens or twenties in good health. Some clones in this sample may be carry-over from other donors' samples. V and J are TRBV27 and TRBJ2-7; a possible D gene is TRBD1 (5 bases). The source material was naive CD8+ T cells from PBMCs. The CDR3 sequence: CASSLTESYEQYF. For the CDR3, the DNA is TGTGCCAGCAGTTTGACAGAGTCCTACGAGCAGTACTTC.